Listed below are T cell receptor beta chains from one sample, sequenced in a study of blood T cell repertoires in COVID-19. Measured with immunoSEQ multiplex PCR; TCRdb has only the in-frame clones, and not every one. The sample records 77,000 or so clones, over 85% being singletons. Material: peripheral blood. These receptors all stem from a man in his fifties with active COVID-19. Each CDR3 is given with its conserved first and last residue. Each record gives: J gene, clone size, D gene, V gene, CDR3 DNA, CDR3 protein. The D gene is left open where the match is weak. Rows may omit the clone size; those that give it use once, few, many or a size class.

J: TRBJ2-1; size: NA; D: TRBD1; V: TRBV25-1; DNA: TGTGCCAGCAGTGACACAGGGGGGGAGCAGTTCTTC; CDR3: CASSDTGGEQFF
J: TRBJ1-1; size: once; D: NA; V: TRBV10-3; DNA: TGTGCCATCAGTGACCTGAGGGCTGAAGCTTTCTTT; CDR3: CAISDLRAEAFF
J: TRBJ2-1; size: NA; D: TRBD2; V: TRBV6-5; DNA: TGTGCCAGCAGGGGACTAGCGGGGTACGAGCAGTTCTTC; CDR3: CASRGLAGYEQFF
J: TRBJ1-1; size: NA; D: NA; V: TRBV5-8; DNA: TGTGCCAGCAGCACCGGACGGGGGGTAAAAGCTTTCTTT; CDR3: CASSTGRGVKAFF
J: TRBJ1-4; size: NA; D: NA; V: TRBV27; DNA: TGTGCCAGCAGTTTAGTGAGTAATGAAAAACTGTTTTTT; CDR3: CASSLVSNEKLFF
J: TRBJ2-1; size: NA; D: TRBD1; V: TRBV5-1; DNA: TGCGCCAGCAGCTTGGTCTTGACAGGGATTTACAATGAGCAGTTCTTC; CDR3: CASSLVLTGIYNEQFF
J: TRBJ2-3; size: NA; D: TRBD2; V: TRBV28; DNA: TGTGCCAGCAGTTTACCGGGACTAGCCACAGATACGCAGTATTTT; CDR3: CASSLPGLATDTQYF
J: TRBJ2-7; size: NA; D: TRBD1; V: TRBV5-1; DNA: TGCGCCAGCAGCTCACTTCAGGGGGATAACGAGCAGTACTTC; CDR3: CASSSLQGDNEQYF
J: TRBJ1-1; size: few; D: NA; V: TRBV7-8; DNA: TGTGCCAGCAGCTTAACCGGGGGGACTGAAGCTTTCTTT; CDR3: CASSLTGGTEAFF
J: TRBJ2-2; size: NA; D: NA; V: TRBV7-9; DNA: TGTGCCAGCAGCTTATGGGGCCGGGACACCGGGGAGCTGTTTTTT; CDR3: CASSLWGRDTGELFF
J: TRBJ1-1; size: NA; D: TRBD1; V: TRBV29-1; DNA: TGCAGCGTACGGACAGGAGGAAAAAAGGACTTT; CDR3: CSVRTGGKKDF
J: TRBJ2-2; size: NA; D: NA; V: TRBV5-1; DNA: TGCGCCAGCAGCTTGGGGCACCTCACCGGGGAGCTGTTTTTT; CDR3: CASSLGHLTGELFF
J: TRBJ2-1; size: NA; D: NA; V: TRBV19; DNA: TGTGCCAGTAGTCTCGGTTTGCCCAGCGCAAGAAACAATGAGCAGTTCTTC; CDR3: CASSLGLPSARNNEQFF
J: TRBJ2-3; size: NA; D: TRBD2; V: TRBV28; DNA: TGTGCCAGCAGTCCGATCGGACTAGCGGGTAGCACAGATACGCAGTATTTT; CDR3: CASSPIGLAGSTDTQYF
J: TRBJ2-2; size: few; D: NA; V: TRBV5-1; DNA: TGCGCCAGCAGCGGGGGGACCGTAGCCGGGGAGCTGTTTTTT; CDR3: CASSGGTVAGELFF
J: TRBJ1-1; size: NA; D: NA; V: TRBV2; DNA: TGTGCCAGCAGTGAATTCGGGGGTGCTCGTCAGAACACTGAAGCTTTCTTT; CDR3: CASSEFGGARQNTEAFF
J: TRBJ2-3; size: NA; D: TRBD2; V: TRBV27; DNA: TGTGCCAGCAGTTTATCAGGCCTAGCGGCTAGCACAGATACGCAGTATTTT; CDR3: CASSLSGLAASTDTQYF
J: TRBJ2-3; size: NA; D: NA; V: TRBV7-2; DNA: TGTGCCAGCAGCTTAGTGTCTAGCCCCGGCACAGATACGCAGTATTTT; CDR3: CASSLVSSPGTDTQYF
J: TRBJ2-1; size: NA; D: TRBD2; V: TRBV27; DNA: TGTGCCAGCAGCCCCTTTACGAGCGGGGTTACCTACAATGAGCAGTTCTTC; CDR3: CASSPFTSGVTYNEQFF
J: TRBJ2-7; size: NA; D: NA; V: TRBV11-2; DNA: TGTGCCAGCAGCCGGGGAGGTATCTACGAGCAGTACTTC; CDR3: CASSRGGIYEQYF
J: TRBJ1-4; size: NA; D: NA; V: TRBV3-1/TRBV3-2; DNA: TGTGCCAGCAGCCAGGGGCTTAATGAAAAACTGTTTTTT; CDR3: CASSQGLNEKLFF
J: TRBJ2-3; size: NA; D: NA; V: TRBV4-1; DNA: TGCGCCAGCAGCCAAGGAGACCCGGGAGCAGATACGCAGTATTTT; CDR3: CASSQGDPGADTQYF
J: TRBJ1-3; size: NA; D: NA; V: TRBV9; DNA: TGTGCCAGCAGCGTAGCCGCTAAGGGGCAGGGGACGGGAAACACCATATATTTT; CDR3: CASSVAAKGQGTGNTIYF
J: TRBJ2-5; size: NA; D: NA; V: TRBV10-2; DNA: TGCGCCAGCTCTGAGGTTGGAGGGACCCAGTACTTC; CDR3: CASSEVGGTQYF
J: TRBJ1-4; size: NA; D: NA; V: TRBV7-8; DNA: TGTGCCAGCAGCTTAGTGATGTCTAGGCACCCAACTAATGAAAAACTGTTTTTT; CDR3: CASSLVMSRHPTNEKLFF
J: TRBJ2-1; size: NA; D: NA; V: TRBV6-4; DNA: TGTGCCATCTCACGGGATGAGCAGTTCTTC; CDR3: CAISRDEQFF
J: TRBJ2-2; size: NA; D: NA; V: TRBV7-2; DNA: TGTGCCAGCAGCTTAAGCGCGTGGGAGCTGTTTTTT; CDR3: CASSLSAWELFF
J: TRBJ2-6; size: NA; D: NA; V: TRBV11-3; DNA: TGTGCCAGCCAACTGGGCGGGGCCAACGTCCTGACTTTC; CDR3: CASQLGGANVLTF
J: TRBJ2-7; size: NA; D: NA; V: TRBV11-2; DNA: TGTGCCAGCAGCCCCGGGGTAGCGGCCGAGCAGTACTTC; CDR3: CASSPGVAAEQYF
J: TRBJ2-2; size: NA; D: TRBD2; V: TRBV7-2; DNA: TGTGCCAGCAGCTTTCAGCGGGGGGGCCTTGGGGCCGGGGAGCTGTTTTTT; CDR3: CASSFQRGGLGAGELFF
J: TRBJ1-6; size: NA; D: NA; V: TRBV9; DNA: TGTGCCAGCAGCGCAAGGACAGCGCCGAATTCACCCCTCCACTTT; CDR3: CASSARTAPNSPLHF
J: TRBJ2-2; size: few; D: TRBD2; V: TRBV9; DNA: TGTGCCAGCAGTCAATCGGGTCTAGCGGGGGTCACCGGGGAGCTGTTTTTT; CDR3: CASSQSGLAGVTGELFF
J: TRBJ2-2; size: NA; D: TRBD2; V: TRBV2; DNA: TGTGTAGCGGGTGCGAACACCGGGGAGCTGTTTTTT; CDR3: CVAGANTGELFF
J: TRBJ2-7; size: once; D: NA; V: TRBV4-2; DNA: TGTGCCAGCAGCCAAGGAGGGGGCTCCTACGAGCAGTACTTC; CDR3: CASSQGGGSYEQYF
J: TRBJ2-3; size: NA; D: TRBD2; V: TRBV19; DNA: TGTGCCAGTAGTCTACAGACTAGCGGGAGTTTAGAGTATTTT; CDR3: CASSLQTSGSLEYF
J: TRBJ2-7; size: NA; D: NA; V: TRBV28; DNA: TGTGCCAGCAGTGGTGGACCGGGAGACACCAATTACTACGAGCAGTACTTC; CDR3: CASSGGPGDTNYYEQYF
J: TRBJ2-3; size: NA; D: TRBD2; V: TRBV5-8; DNA: TGTGCCAGCTCCGTGGGACTATCAAGCACAGATACGCAGTATTTT; CDR3: CASSVGLSSTDTQYF
J: TRBJ2-2; size: NA; D: NA; V: TRBV11-2; DNA: TGTGCCAGCCAAGCCACCGGGGAGCTGTTTTTT; CDR3: CASQATGELFF
J: TRBJ1-3; size: NA; D: TRBD1; V: TRBV18; DNA: TGTGCCAGCTCACCTACACAGGGGATCTCTGGAAACACCATATATTTT; CDR3: CASSPTQGISGNTIYF
J: TRBJ2-7; size: NA; D: NA; V: TRBV4-1; DNA: TGCGCCAGCAGCCGACAACAGGTGGGGTCCTACGAGCAGTACTTC; CDR3: CASSRQQVGSYEQYF
J: TRBJ2-7; size: NA; D: TRBD2; V: TRBV10-3; DNA: TGTGCCATCAGGGGACTAGCGGGATATGAGCAGTACTTC; CDR3: CAIRGLAGYEQYF
J: TRBJ2-4; size: NA; D: NA; V: TRBV18; DNA: TGTGCCAGCTCCCTGGAGACGCTCCTAGCCAAAAACATTCAGTACTTC; CDR3: CASSLETLLAKNIQYF
J: TRBJ2-3; size: NA; D: TRBD2; V: TRBV5-1; DNA: TGCGCCAGCAGCCCTATAGCGGGGGGGCCGCGAACGCAGTATTTT; CDR3: CASSPIAGGPRTQYF
J: TRBJ2-2; size: NA; D: NA; V: TRBV28; DNA: TGTGCCAGCAGTTTATCGGGGGCCGGGGAGCTGTTTTTT; CDR3: CASSLSGAGELFF
J: TRBJ1-1; size: NA; D: NA; V: TRBV5-5; DNA: TGTGCCAGCAGCTTGGCTCCAGGGCTGAACACTGAAGCTTTCTTT; CDR3: CASSLAPGLNTEAFF
J: TRBJ2-5; size: NA; D: TRBD1; V: TRBV5-4; DNA: TGTGCCAGCAGCCGACAGGGTTACTTCCAAGAGACCCAGTACTTC; CDR3: CASSRQGYFQETQYF
J: TRBJ1-1; size: NA; D: NA; V: TRBV6-5; DNA: TGTGCCAGCAGTTTTCCGGCGGGGGGTGAAGCTTTCTTT; CDR3: CASSFPAGGEAFF
J: TRBJ2-2; size: NA; D: NA; V: TRBV5-6; DNA: TGTGCCAGCAGCTACGGGACACCCAGGGCGAACACCGGGGAGCTGTTTTTT; CDR3: CASSYGTPRANTGELFF
J: TRBJ2-5; size: NA; D: TRBD2; V: TRBV7-2; DNA: TGTGCCAGCAGGCTGGGGGGGGGAGAGACCCAGTACTTC; CDR3: CASRLGGGETQYF
J: TRBJ1-5; size: NA; D: NA; V: TRBV6-5; DNA: TGTGCCAGCAGTTACGGGGGGAATCAGCCCCAGCATTTT; CDR3: CASSYGGNQPQHF
J: TRBJ2-7; size: NA; D: NA; V: TRBV3-1/TRBV3-2; DNA: TGTGCCAGCAGCCAAGCCGGCGAGCAGTACTTC; CDR3: CASSQAGEQYF
J: TRBJ2-2; size: NA; D: TRBD1; V: TRBV5-1; DNA: TGCGCCAGCAGCTTGTTGGGCCAGGGGGCAACCGGGGAGCTGTTTTTT; CDR3: CASSLLGQGATGELFF
J: TRBJ2-3; size: NA; D: TRBD1; V: TRBV2; DNA: TGTGCCAGCAGTGGAACAGGGGGTATGCGCACAGATACGCAGTATTTT; CDR3: CASSGTGGMRTDTQYF
J: TRBJ1-2; size: NA; D: TRBD1; V: TRBV6-7; DNA: TGTGCCAGCAGTTTAACAACCGAGAAGGGACAGTCAAACTATGGCTACACCTTC; CDR3: CASSLTTEKGQSNYGYTF
J: TRBJ1-2; size: NA; D: NA; V: TRBV10-3; DNA: TGTGCCATCAGTGATATGAGGAAGGGCTACACCTTC; CDR3: CAISDMRKGYTF
J: TRBJ1-4; size: NA; D: TRBD1; V: TRBV5-1; DNA: TGCGCCAGCAGCTCCGGACAGGGTGCTAATGAAAAACTGTTTTTT; CDR3: CASSSGQGANEKLFF
J: TRBJ2-1; size: once; D: NA; V: TRBV13; DNA: TGTGCCAGCAGCTTAGGGCGCCTGAGCTCCTACAATGAGCAGTTCTTC; CDR3: CASSLGRLSSYNEQFF
J: TRBJ2-7; size: once; D: NA; V: TRBV20-1; DNA: TGCAGTGCTAGTACAGGCGGTTACGAGCAGTACTTC; CDR3: CSASTGGYEQYF
J: TRBJ1-6; size: once; D: NA; V: TRBV28; DNA: TGTGCCAGCAGCCTGACAGTATATAATTCACCCCTCCACTTT; CDR3: CASSLTVYNSPLHF
J: TRBJ2-7; size: NA; D: NA; V: TRBV4-2; DNA: TGTGCCAGCAGCCAAGATTCAGGATACGAGCAGTACTTC; CDR3: CASSQDSGYEQYF